Below are 15 T cell receptor beta chains sequenced from a single sample in a study of sequential checkpoint blockade in melanoma. TCRdb's copy holds only in-frame clones and misses some; the assay was immunoSEQ multiplex PCR. The sample shows around 3,000 clones, approximately 16% of them seen only once. Regarding treatment: randomized to nivolumab then ipilimumab (arm A) or the reverse (arm B). Sequenced material: tumor tissue (inferred from file names), taken from a patient given nivolumab and ipilimumab in sequence. These receptors came from a human donor with melanoma.

There are many counts of this clone. The chain has TRBV6-8 and TRBJ1-6; 9 bases line up with TRBD1. Trimming at V came to 6 bases and at J to 8 bases, leaving 2 bases not matched to a gene. The CDR3 consists of 13 residues. Germline CDR1 MNHGY, CDR2 SAAAGT. The CDR3 reads CASRQGADSPLHF. CDR3 nucleotides: TGTGCCAGCAGACAGGGGGCTGATTCACCCCTCCACTTT.

The chain recombines TRBV10-2 with TRBJ2-1, with D possibly called TRBD1 or TRBD2 (5 bases each). The length of the CDR3 is 17 residues. V lost 4 bases to trimming and J lost 9 bases, with 25 bases between them. Germline CDR1 WSHSY, CDR2 SAAADI. CDR3 in DNA: TGCGCCAGCAGTGTTTCTGCCAAGGCCCCGGGGCCTAGTGAGCAGTTCTTC. Amino acid sequence: CASSVSAKAPGPSEQFF.

Sample share makes this clone medium-sized. This chain joins TRBV11-3 and TRBJ2-2; 13 bases align to TRBD2. The CDR3 is 17 amino acids. Germline V lookup: CDR1 SGHNT, CDR2 YENEEA. After removal of 3 bases from V and 4 bases from J, the junction contained 5 bases not matched to a gene. The CDR3 loop is CASSLELAGGPTGELFF. CDR3 coding DNA: TGTGCCAGCAGCTTGGAACTAGCGGGGGGGCCCACCGGGGAGCTGTTTTTT.

Sample share makes this clone medium-sized (0.01 to 0.1%). The chain has TRBV11-3 and TRBJ1-4; maybe TRBD1 (5 bases). The CDR3 contains 15 residues. The V end lost 2 bases, the J end lost 7 bases, and 14 bases lay between the germline ends. Per the germline V gene, CDR1 is SGHNT and CDR2 is YENEEA. The CDR3 sequence: CASSLQQALGEKLFF. The CDR3 DNA follows: TGTGCCAGCAGCTTACAACAGGCATTGGGTGAAAAACTGTTTTTT. Full variable domain (remainder filled in from reference TRBV11-3 and TRBJ1-4): EAGVVQSPRYKIIEKKQPVAFWCNPISGHNTLYWYLQNLGQGPELLIRYENEEAVDDSQLPKDRFSAERLKGVDSTLKIQPAELGDSAVYLCASSLQQALGEKLFFGSGTQLSVL.

The table lists this clone with a few counts. The chain joins TRBV6-8 to TRBJ2-7, with TRBD2 as a possible D gene (5 bases). This CDR3 has 17 residues. Germline-derived CDR1 and CDR2 are MNHGY and SAAAGT. Trimming took 5 bases from V and 6 from J, leaving 26 bases between them. The DNA for the CDR3 is TGTGCCAGCAGTGCCTCCGGTAGCGTCCCTGGTTGGAGCGAGCAGTACTTC. Translating it yields CASSASGSVPGWSEQYF.

The chain links TRBV9 to TRBJ1-2; no reliable D call. Per germline, CDR1 SGDLS and CDR2 YYNGEE. The V end lost 0 bases, the J end lost 4 bases, and 10 bases lay between the germline ends. CDR3 length: 14 residues. CDR3: CASSVGEESYGYTF. CDR3 bases: TGTGCCAGCAGCGTAGGGGAAGAAAGCTATGGCTACACCTTC.

In this sample, this clone turned up a few times. The J gene is TRBJ2-3, the V gene TRBV9; 14 bases are a match to TRBD2. The CDR3 is 15 residues long. The germline gives CDR1 SGDLS, CDR2 YYNGEE. V shed 3 bases, J shed 5 bases, and the junction held 2 bases outside the gene matches. The CDR3 spells CASSAGTSGGDTQYF. The CDR3 DNA reads as TGTGCCAGCAGCGCAGGGACTAGCGGGGGAGATACGCAGTATTTT.

By its share, this clone is medium-sized. CDR3 residues: CASSYSDGRPQHF. The CDR3 DNA follows: TGTGCCAGCAGTTACTCCGACGGAAGGCCCCAGCATTTT. This sequence joins TRBV6-8 and TRBJ1-5, with unresolved D. CDR1 MNHGY and CDR2 SAAAGT come from the germline V gene. The CDR3 sequence is 13 residues long. V lost 0 bases to trimming and J lost 9 bases, with 9 bases between them.

Relative to its sample, this clone is medium-sized (0.01 to 0.1%). This chain joins TRBV6-8 and TRBJ1-6; tentative D call: TRBD1 (6 bases). The CDR3 length is 15 residues. Trimming left V 6 bases short and J 7 bases short, with 16 bases between. The germline V gene has CDR1 MNHGY and CDR2 SAAAGT. In DNA form, the CDR3 reads TGTGCCAGCAGCCTTCCACAGGGAGGGAATTCACCCCTCCACTTT. This codes for CASSLPQGGNSPLHF.

This clone occurred many times. The rearrangement joins TRBV7-8 to TRBJ1-5; unclear D gene. Germline CDR1 reads SGHVS; CDR2 reads FQNEAQ. The CDR3 extends over 13 amino acids. Trimming stripped 5 bases from V and 0 bases from J, with 5 bases between. The CDR3 here is CASSLTSNQPQHF. Written as DNA, the CDR3 is TGTGCCAGCAGCCTGACTAGCAATCAGCCCCAGCATTTT.

This chain joins TRBV6-8 and TRBJ2-3; D gene uncertain. The V end lost 5 bases, the J end lost 4 bases, and 10 bases lay between the germline ends. The CDR3 has 13 amino acids. Germline V lookup: CDR1 MNHGY, CDR2 SAAAGT. The CDR3, as DNA: TGTGCCAGCAGTGACGGCAGATCAGATACGCAGTATTTT. Its translation is CASSDGRSDTQYF.

This clone was seen a single time. The chain combines TRBV18 with TRBJ2-5; a possible D gene is TRBD1 (5 bases). Trimming cost V 3 bases and J 1 base, with 6 bases left between them. CDR1 and CDR2 (germline): KGHSH, LQKENI. There are 13 residues in the CDR3. The CDR3 here is CASSPDSQETQYF. Written as DNA, the CDR3 is TGTGCCAGCTCACCCGACAGCCAAGAGACCCAGTACTTC.

This clone was seen a handful of times. The gene calls are TRBV6-8 and TRBJ2-7; 11 nucleotides match TRBD2. Germline CDR1 is MNHGY and CDR2 is SAAAGT. V lost 5 bases to trimming and J lost 0 bases; unmatched junction nucleotides: 3. The CDR3 has 15 amino acids. The chain's CDR3 is CASSSTSGGSYEQYF. For the CDR3, the DNA is TGTGCCAGCAGTAGCACTAGCGGGGGCTCCTACGAGCAGTACTTC.

This clone was observed a few times. The chain employs TRBV28 and TRBJ2-3, with 8 bases identical to TRBD2. V trimming: 5 bases; J trimming: 6 bases; junction bases outside the gene matches: 16. The V gene's germline CDR1 is MDHEN and CDR2 SYDVKM. The CDR3 has 17 amino acids. CDR3: CASSPLSGGIHTDTQYF. DNA for the CDR3: TGTGCCAGCAGTCCGCTCAGCGGGGGAATTCACACGGATACGCAGTATTTT.

The rearrangement uses TRBV15 and TRBJ2-7; D tentatively fits TRBD1 or TRBD2 (5 bases each). This CDR3 has 14 residues. V was clipped by 3 bases and J by 2 bases, with 11 bases between them. The V gene's germline CDR1 is LNHNV and CDR2 YYDKDF (reference sequence). The CDR3 nucleotides are TGTGCCACCAGCAGTAGTGGGACGGCCTACGAGCAGTACTTC. Its protein is CATSSSGTAYEQYF.